These 20 T cell receptor beta chains came from one sample sequenced in a study of tumor-infiltrating lymphocytes in oesophageal squamous cell carcinoma. TCRdb recomputed calls from the PCR reads with MiXCR, one row per CDR3 protein. There are 5,500 to 7,500 distinct CDR3 sequences in the sample; just over 14% occur only once, and roughly a sixth lies in the top ten. The sample taken for sequencing was esophageal tumor tissue. The receptors originated from a male donor with esophageal squamous cell carcinoma.

As for this clonotype: No conserved phenylalanine or tryptophan ends this CDR3, so it is likely a read error. Because the CDR3's place on the DNA is in doubt, the DNA is left out and the CDR3 is given as listed by TCRdb. The chain has TRBV6-1 and TRBJ1-1. Per germline, CDR1 MNHNS and CDR2 SASEGT. Counting both end residues, the CDR3 totals 18 amino acids. The CDR3 here is CASSALLAGNYNEQFFGQ.

In this sample, this clonotype is medium-sized. The chain is built from TRBV6-6 and TRBJ2-7, with TRBD2 matching over 11 bases. Germline CDR1 MNHNY, CDR2 SVGAGI (reference sequence). The V segment lost 0 bases and the J segment 2 bases; nucleotides outside the gene matches: 0. The CDR3 consists of 15 residues. CDR3 bases: TGTGCCAGCAGTTACTCTAGCGGGGGGGCCTACGAGCAGTACTTC. It yields the protein CASSYSSGGAYEQYF.

As concerns this clonotype: This could be a read error, since a much larger clone is one nucleotide away. The V gene is TRBV6-5, the J gene TRBJ2-6; TRBD1 agrees at 7 bases. The CDR3 runs 15 residues. Germline loops: CDR1 MNHEY, CDR2 SVGAGI. V was pared by 10 bases and J by 0 bases, with 6 bases of the junction left unmatched. CDR3 bases: TGTGCCAACAGACAGGGTCTCTCTGGGGCCAACGTCCTGACTTTC. Amino acid sequence: CANRQGLSGANVLTF.

The chain has TRBV18 and TRBJ2-5; tentatively, D is TRBD1 or TRBD2 (5 bases each). The CDR3 sequence is 13 residues long. CDR1 and CDR2 (germline): KGHSH, LQKENI. V lost 5 bases and J 4 bases, leaving 11 bases between the germline ends. The DNA of the CDR3 is TGTGCCAGCTCAAATACAGGAGGAGAGACCCAGTACTTC. It encodes CASSNTGGETQYF.

This clonotype was observed many times. The V and J genes are TRBV5-6 and TRBJ1-3; the D is unclear. V gave up 7 bases and J gave up 2 bases, with 7 bases separating them. This CDR3 has 12 amino acids. Germline CDR1 and CDR2: SGHDT and YYEEEE. The CDR3 DNA reads as TGTGCCAGCCGAAAGACTGGAAACACCATATATTTT. It is translated as CASRKTGNTIYF.

This chain connects TRBV2 to TRBJ1-1; a weak D match, TRBD1 (5 bases). The CDR3 loop spans 15 amino acids. The germline V and J ends were trimmed by 3 bases and 4 bases, with 15 bases remaining between them. The germline gives CDR1 SNHLY, CDR2 FYNNEI. The CDR3 spells CASSDPRDASTEAFF. Here the CDR3 DNA reads TGTGCCAGCAGTGACCCGAGGGACGCCAGCACTGAAGCTTTCTTT.

This clonotype was recorded at least ten times. This chain joins TRBV14 and TRBJ2-7; D is ambiguous. V was shortened by 2 bases and J by 4 bases, with 9 bases between the two germline ends. The CDR3 covers 13 residues. CDR1 and CDR2 (germline): SGHDN, FVKESK. CDR3 coding DNA: TGTGCCAGCAGCCAACACTTAGTGTACGAGCAGTACTTC. Protein sequence: CASSQHLVYEQYF. Drawing the rest from reference TRBV14 and TRBJ2-7, the complete variable domain is EAGVTQFPSHSVIEKGQTVTLRCDPISGHDNLYWYRRVMGKEIKFLLHFVKESKQDESGMPNNRFLAERTGGTYSTLKVQPAELEDSGVYFCASSQHLVYEQYFGPGTRLTVT.

This clonotype was seen a few times. Since the CDR3 does not end with the conserved phenylalanine or tryptophan, this likely comes from a read error. The DNA is omitted, as the CDR3 cannot be located on it reliably, and the CDR3 follows TCRdb's listing. The genes are TRBV5-1 and TRBJ2-7. The CDR3 sequence runs 8 residues, both termini included. Germline assignment: CDR1 SGHRS and CDR2 YFSETQ. CDR3 residues: CASSLLTR.

By share, this clonotype ranks as medium-sized. The rearrangement links TRBV12-3 or TRBV12-4 to TRBJ1-5; possibly TRBD1 for D (5 bases). The ends were cut back, 7 bases at V and 0 bases at J, with 19 bases in the middle. CDR3 length: 17 residues. CDR3 sequence reads: CASTNRQTENSNQPQHF. CDR3 coding DNA: TGTGCCAGCACCAATAGACAGACTGAGAATAGCAATCAGCCCCAGCATTTT.

This clonotype has a count of ten or more. V and J are TRBV5-1 and TRBJ1-6; D is perhaps TRBD1 (6 bases). CDR3 size: 16 residues. CDR1 and CDR2 from the germline V gene are SGHRS and YFSETQ. V was cut by 1 base and J by 1 base, with 9 bases left in between. The CDR3 region has the DNA TGCGCCAGCAGCTTGACAGGGTTGTCCTATAATTCACCCCTCCACTTT. It specifies CASSLTGLSYNSPLHF.

This clonotype was seen repeatedly, ten times or more. The chain employs TRBV11-2 and TRBJ2-4; D is uncertain. This CDR3 region has 13 residues. V was clipped by 2 bases and J by 6 bases, with 8 bases between them. CDR1 SGHAT and CDR2 FQNNGV come from the germline V gene. The CDR3 DNA is TGTGCCAGCAGCTTATCAGGCCCAAACATTCAGTACTTC. Its translation is CASSLSGPNIQYF. Full variable domain (rest looked up from reference TRBV11-2 and TRBJ2-4): EAGVAQSPRYKIIEKRQSVAFWCNPISGHATLYWYQQILGQGPKLLIQFQNNGVVDDSQLPKDRFSAERLKGVDSTLKIQPAKLEDSAVYLCASSLSGPNIQYFGAGTRLSVL.

This clonotype has at least ten counts. This may stem from a read error, because a much larger clone lies one nucleotide away. This chain joins TRBV7-9 and TRBJ2-5; maybe TRBD2 (6 bases). Deletions cut 5 bases from V and 11 bases from J, with 27 bases between. The CDR3 is 16 residues long. Germline CDR1 is SEHNR and CDR2 is FQNEAQ (reference sequence). As DNA, the CDR3 is TGTGCCAGCAGCCGCAGGGACTCCACGACAGACAATGAGCAGTACTTC. This encodes CASSRRDSTTDNEQYF.

By sample fraction, this clonotype is medium-sized. The J gene is TRBJ2-7, the V gene TRBV7-2; TRBD1 matches at 8 bases. Germline values: CDR1 SGHTA, CDR2 FQGNSA. This CDR3 comprises 13 residues. The V and J ends lost 1 base and 4 bases, in that order; junction bases with no gene match: 0. The CDR3 sequence is CASSLDRGYEQYF. In nucleotides, the CDR3 is TGTGCCAGCAGCTTAGACAGGGGGTACGAGCAGTACTTC.

This clonotype ranks as medium-sized (0.01 to 0.1%). The genes are TRBV12-3 or TRBV12-4 and TRBJ1-2, with a tentative D call TRBD1 (6 bases). V was pared by 6 bases and J by 3 bases, with 23 bases between. The CDR3 is made up of 17 amino acids. CDR3 DNA sequence: TGTGCCAGCAGGAAGAGACAGGAGGAACGTCTTCACTATGGCTACACCTTC. Translating it yields CASRKRQEERLHYGYTF.

This clonotype was seen ten or more times. The chain carries TRBV5-5 and TRBJ2-6, with TRBD1 matching over 7 bases. The CDR3 spans 18 residues. The germline V gene encodes CDR1 SGHKS and CDR2 YYEKEE (reference sequence). V shed 4 bases and J 1 base; nucleotides not matched to a gene: 11. The CDR3 protein is CASSVTGTATSGANVLTF. In nucleotides, the CDR3 is TGTGCCAGCAGCGTCACCGGGACAGCGACTTCTGGGGCCAACGTCCTGACTTTC.

By sample share, this clonotype is medium-sized. The genes are TRBV6-1 and TRBJ2-1; 7 nucleotides line up with TRBD1. The germline V gene has CDR1 MNHNS and CDR2 SASEGT. The CDR3 runs 16 residues. J gave up 2 bases and V 1 base, and 5 bases lay outside the gene matches. The CDR3, as DNA: TGTGCCAGCAGTGAAGTGGCAGGGGGTACCTACAATGAGCAGTTCTTC. Its protein is CASSEVAGGTYNEQFF.

This clonotype is labeled medium-sized. The chain couples TRBV7-2 to TRBJ1-1, with no clear D. The CDR3 is 14 residues long. V dropped 5 bases and J dropped 1 base, with 11 bases sitting between them. The germline V gene encodes CDR1 SGHTA and CDR2 FQGNSA. The CDR3 nucleotides read TGTGCCAGCAGCCCTCCCTGGAAGAACACTGAAGCTTTCTTT. The encoded protein is CASSPPWKNTEAFF.

There are many counts of this clonotype. This clone may be a read error of a much larger clone one base away. The chain couples TRBV6-1 to TRBJ2-7; 10 bases agree with TRBD2. The CDR3 covers 14 residues. Per the germline V gene, CDR1 is MNHNS and CDR2 is SASEGT. V trimming: 6 bases; J trimming: 7 bases; junction bases outside the gene matches: 9. The CDR3 here is CASSLAGGRGEQYF. The DNA for the CDR3 is TGTGCCAGCAGCTTAGCGGGGGGACGGGGTGAGCAGTACTTC.

Points on this clonotype: A read error may explain this, as a much larger clone is one base away. The V gene is TRBV19, the J gene TRBJ2-3, with D possibly called TRBD1 or TRBD2 (6 bases each). The J call may be in error: the DNA end matches TRBJ2-1 better. The V gene's germline CDR1 is LNHDA and CDR2 SQIVND (reference sequence). The CDR3 totals 14 residues. CDR3: CASSMRGGTYEQFF. CDR3 nucleotides: TGTGCCAGTAGTATGAGAGGGGGGACCTACGAGCAGTTCTTC.

The sample holds many counts of this clonotype. The chain carries TRBV6-4 and TRBJ2-3; 8 bases map to TRBD1. J lost 5 bases, V lost 3 bases, and 10 bases had no gene match. This CDR3 spans 16 amino acids. CDR1 is MRHNA and CDR2 is SNTAGT in the germline V gene. Written as DNA, the CDR3 is TGTGCCAGCAGTGAATCGGACAGGGCGAATATAGATACGCAGTATTTT. It yields the protein CASSESDRANIDTQYF.